Shown below are 19 T cell receptor beta chains from a single sample sequenced in a study of T cell changes during pregnancy in multiple sclerosis. The assay was immunoSEQ multiplex PCR, and TCRdb's table has in-frame clones only and misses some. In the table there are 40,000 or so clones, roughly 88% of which are singletons. The sample here was CD8+ T cells from peripheral blood mononuclear cells, taken in the first trimester of pregnancy. These receptors were obtained from a female donor with multiple sclerosis, enrolled in a pregnancy study.

This chain connects TRBV7-6 to TRBJ2-3, with D perhaps matching TRBD2 (6 bases). Trimming removed 0 bases at V and 1 base at J, with 11 bases between. Germline V CDR1 and CDR2: SGHVS, FNYEAQ. This CDR3 is built from 16 residues. Here the CDR3 reads CASSLARREGTDTQYF. CDR3 sequence (DNA): TGTGCCAGCAGCTTAGCTCGCAGGGAGGGCACAGATACGCAGTATTTT.

The chain recombines TRBV4-3 with TRBJ1-6, with a weak D call TRBD1 (6 bases). The V and J ends lost 0 bases and 0 bases respectively, with 12 bases between them. The CDR3 length is 18 residues. CDR1 LGHNA and CDR2 YSLEER come from the germline V gene. DNA of the CDR3: TGCGCCAGCAGCCAAGATGTGGGGGCCAGCTCCTATAATTCACCCCTCCACTTT. This translates into CASSQDVGASSYNSPLHF.

The V call is TRBV29-1, the J call TRBJ2-7, with D tentatively TRBD2 (6 bases). There are 13 residues in the CDR3. V was cut by 4 bases and J by 1 base, with 11 bases left in between. Per germline, CDR1 SQVTM and CDR2 ANQGSEA. The CDR3, as DNA: TGCAGCGTTGGGGTGGCGGGATCCTACGAGCAGTACTTC. This sequence encodes CSVGVAGSYEQYF.

The chain couples TRBV7-9 to TRBJ1-1; D gene unclear. The germline V and J ends were trimmed by 4 bases and 7 bases, with 7 bases remaining between them. The CDR3 runs 11 residues. Germline CDR1 is SEHNR and CDR2 is FQNEAQ (reference sequence). The CDR3 loop reads CASSSLFEAFF. CDR3 sequence (DNA): TGTGCCAGCAGCTCCTTATTTGAAGCTTTCTTT.

This clone was seen a single time. This chain's CDR3 is CASSQTGAEQYF. The CDR3 DNA reads TGCGCCAGCAGCCAGACAGGGGCCGAGCAGTACTTC. The V and J genes are TRBV5-1 and TRBJ2-7; 8 nucleotides align to TRBD1. The V gene's germline CDR1 is SGHRS and CDR2 YFSETQ. V lost 4 bases to trimming and J lost 6 bases; unmatched junction nucleotides: 3. This CDR3 has 12 amino acids.

The rearrangement joins TRBV7-3 to TRBJ1-1; the D gene is possibly TRBD1 (6 bases). CDR1 SGHTA and CDR2 FQGTGA come from the germline V gene. The CDR3 is 15 amino acids. Trimming took off 1 base at V and 0 bases at J, with 9 bases between the two ends. CDR3 protein: CASSLNPGVNTEAFF. In DNA form, the CDR3 reads TGTGCCAGCAGCTTAAACCCAGGGGTGAACACTGAAGCTTTCTTT.

The chain employs TRBV6-1 and TRBJ2-4; D gene ambiguous. V dropped 10 bases and J dropped 0 bases, with 16 bases sitting between them. This CDR3 comprises 15 residues. Germline CDR1 reads MNHNS; CDR2 reads SASEGT. The CDR3 spells CATLASPLAKNIQYF. The CDR3 DNA follows: TGTGCCACCCTGGCTTCCCCGTTAGCCAAAAACATTCAGTACTTC.

The chain uses TRBV4-1 and TRBJ2-3, with 9 bases identical to TRBD2. V dropped 3 bases and J dropped 6; count of bases not matched to a gene: 7. The CDR3 extends over 15 amino acids. The germline gives CDR1 MGHRA, CDR2 YSYEKL. The CDR3 protein is CASSQLAGDYDTQYF. CDR3 nucleotide sequence: TGCGCCAGCAGCCAGTTAGCGGGAGACTACGATACGCAGTATTTT.

This clone was counted a few times. This chain connects TRBV13 to TRBJ2-7, with a tentative D call TRBD2 (5 bases). Germline V gives CDR1 PRHDT, CDR2 FYEKMQ (reference sequence). V was clipped by 0 bases and J by 5 bases, with 17 bases between them. The CDR3 has 16 amino acids. CDR3 amino acids: CASSLGPGSGKDEQYF. CDR3 DNA: TGTGCCAGCAGCTTAGGTCCGGGGAGTGGGAAAGACGAGCAGTACTTC.

The rearrangement joins TRBV27 to TRBJ2-7; D is ambiguous. This CDR3 comprises 15 residues. The V end was cut by 3 bases, the J end by 3 bases, with 15 bases between. Per germline, CDR1 MNHEY and CDR2 SMNVEV (reference sequence). CDR3 DNA: TGTGCCAGCAGTTTGAGCGTTTTGGCTGTCTACGAGCAGTACTTC. The encoded protein is CASSLSVLAVYEQYF.

This chain uses TRBV4-3 with TRBJ1-6, with D maybe TRBD1 (6 bases). The CDR3 is 17 amino acids. Germline V gene lookup returns CDR1 LGHNA and CDR2 YSLEER. Trimming took 0 bases from V and 5 from J, leaving 14 bases between them. The CDR3 coding sequence is TGCGCCAGCAGCCAAGAATCCAGGGGATGGAATAATTCACCCCTCCACTTT. It encodes CASSQESRGWNNSPLHF.

This clone was seen just once. The chain employs TRBV10-3 and TRBJ1-3; no clear D gene. Trimming took 0 bases from V and 0 from J, leaving 9 bases between them. The CDR3 loop spans 16 amino acids. In germline, CDR1 is ENHRY, CDR2 SYGVKD. The CDR3 DNA reads as TGTGCCATCAGTGAGTCCGGATACAGCTCTGGAAACACCATATATTTT. Encoded protein: CAISESGYSSGNTIYF.

This chain links TRBV6-1 with TRBJ2-7; TRBD1 might be the D (5 bases). The germline V gene has CDR1 MNHNS and CDR2 SASEGT. This CDR3 contains 13 residues. V dropped 2 bases and J dropped 2 bases, with 7 bases sitting between them. The CDR3 region is CASSEQGTYEQYF. For the CDR3, the DNA is TGTGCCAGCAGTGAACAGGGTACCTACGAGCAGTACTTC.

J is TRBJ2-7 and V is TRBV30; D may be TRBD1 (5 bases). Germline V CDR1 and CDR2: GTSNPN, SVGIG (reference sequence). The CDR3 totals 12 residues. With 8 bases removed from V and 0 bases from J, the gap between germline ends came to 11 bases. DNA for the CDR3: TGTGCCCTTGACAGAAACTCCTACGAGCAGTACTTC. Its protein is CALDRNSYEQYF.

This clone was picked up one time. V gene TRBV27 combines with J gene TRBJ2-7, with 9 bases lining up with TRBD1. The V gene's germline CDR1 is MNHEY and CDR2 SMNVEV (reference sequence). The CDR3 contains 15 residues. V dropped 5 bases and J dropped 0; count of bases not matched to a gene: 5. The chain's CDR3 is CASSVGQGISYEQYF. CDR3 nucleotide sequence: TGTGCCAGCAGTGTGGGACAGGGTATCTCCTACGAGCAGTACTTC.

This chain uses TRBV11-2 with TRBJ2-5; TRBD2 aligns across 14 bases. Losses at the gene ends were 1 base for V and 5 bases for J; bases not matched to a gene: 3. Germline CDR1 and CDR2: SGHAT and FQNNGV. The CDR3 is 16 amino acids. CDR3 protein: CASSLGLAGGLETQYF. The CDR3 DNA follows: TGTGCCAGCAGCTTAGGACTAGCGGGAGGGCTCGAGACCCAGTACTTC.

The rearrangement joins TRBV4-2 to TRBJ1-1; 9 bases are a match to TRBD1. V was pared by 0 bases and J by 3 bases, with 5 bases of the junction left unmatched. Looked up from germline, CDR1 is LGHNA and CDR2 is YNFKEQ. This CDR3 is built from 16 residues. The CDR3 loop is CASSQDGGQGDTEAFF. CDR3 in DNA: TGTGCCAGCAGCCAAGATGGGGGACAGGGTGACACTGAAGCTTTCTTT.

The chain joins TRBV4-2 to TRBJ2-3; 10 positions agree with TRBD2. CDR1 and CDR2 (germline): LGHNA, YNFKEQ. There are 17 residues in the CDR3. J gave up 5 bases and V 0 bases, and 8 bases lay outside the gene matches. CDR3 sequence: CASSQDPSGGAEDTQYF. For the CDR3, the DNA is TGTGCCAGCAGCCAAGATCCGAGCGGGGGGGCGGAAGATACGCAGTATTTT.

Notes on this clone: This sample includes further DNA sequences coding for the same CDR3. The CDR3 loop reads CASSLDPANYGYTF. Written as DNA, the CDR3 is TGTGCCAGCAGCTTAGATCCGGCTAACTATGGCTACACCTTC. The rearrangement joins TRBV7-9 to TRBJ1-2; D not certain. The CDR3 extends over 14 amino acids. CDR1 is SEHNR, CDR2 FQNEAQ, per germline (reference sequence). The germline V and J ends were trimmed by 1 base and 0 bases, with 6 bases remaining between them.